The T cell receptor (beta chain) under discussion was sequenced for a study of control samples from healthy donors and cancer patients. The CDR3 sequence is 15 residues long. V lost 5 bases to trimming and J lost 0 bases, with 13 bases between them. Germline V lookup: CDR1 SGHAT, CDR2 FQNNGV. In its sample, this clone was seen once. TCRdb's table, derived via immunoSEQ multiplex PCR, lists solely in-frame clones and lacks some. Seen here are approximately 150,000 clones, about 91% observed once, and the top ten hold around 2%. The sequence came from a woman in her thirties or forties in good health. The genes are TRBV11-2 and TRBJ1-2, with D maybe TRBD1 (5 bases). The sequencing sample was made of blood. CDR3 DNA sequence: TGTGCCAGCAGCCCCTGGGGGGACCCTAACTATGGCTACACCTTC. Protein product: CASSPWGDPNYGYTF.